Below are 22 T cell receptor beta chains sequenced from a single sample in a study of T-cell memory formation after mild COVID-19. TCRdb analysed the 5' RACE reads with MiXCR anew, one entry per CDR3 protein. The sample carries a few hundred thousand distinct CDR3 sequences, 15% to 20% recorded once. Specimen: PBMCs or a T cell subset sorted from them (not recorded which). These receptors all come from a man aged 18 to 35 who had mild COVID-19 (a few samples of this study predate the infection). Cell type and time point are not known.

This clonotype appeared a few times. The chain is built from TRBV20-1 and TRBJ1-1, with D unresolved. V shed 0 bases and J shed 4 bases, with 12 bases lying between them. The CDR3 loop spans 14 amino acids. Germline values: CDR1 DFQATT, CDR2 SNEGSKA (reference sequence). The chain's CDR3 is CSARDRRGSTEAFF. The CDR3 coding sequence is TGCAGTGCTAGAGATCGTCGGGGTAGCACTGAAGCTTTCTTT.

This clonotype was counted only a few times. The chain uses TRBV5-4 and TRBJ2-7; tentatively, D is TRBD1 or TRBD2 (5 bases each). CDR1 and CDR2 from the germline V gene are SGHNT and YYREEE (reference sequence). With 4 bases removed from V and 2 bases from J, the gap between germline ends came to 13 bases. The CDR3 sequence is 14 residues long. The CDR3 nucleotides read TGTGCCAGCAGCCACGGGGACGCCCCCTACGAGCAGTACGTC. It is translated as CASSHGDAPYEQYV.

This clonotype was observed a handful of times. The chain carries TRBV4-2 and TRBJ2-6; D possibly corresponds to TRBD1 (5 bases). The CDR3 extends over 17 amino acids. Germline CDR1 and CDR2: LGHNA and YNFKEQ. Trimming removed 0 bases at V and 0 bases at J, with 9 bases between. CDR3 loop: CASSQDGANSGANVLTF. The CDR3 nucleotides are TGTGCCAGCAGCCAAGATGGGGCAAACTCTGGGGCCAACGTCCTGACTTTC.

This clonotype has a handful of counts. The chain employs TRBV4-2 and TRBJ1-2, with D uncertain. Between the trimmed V and J ends, which lost 0 bases and 4 bases, there was a span of 9 bases. The length of the CDR3 is 14 residues. The germline V gene encodes CDR1 LGHNA and CDR2 YNFKEQ. Here the CDR3 reads CASSQDSDIYGYTF. CDR3 nucleotide sequence: TGTGCCAGCAGCCAAGATTCTGATATCTATGGCTACACCTTC.

V and J are TRBV24-1 and TRBJ2-1, with 7 bases aligning to TRBD1. The CDR3 sequence is 15 residues long. The germline V gene encodes CDR1 KGHDR and CDR2 SFDVKD. The V and J ends lost 4 bases and 4 bases, in that order; junction bases with no gene match: 6. The CDR3 region is CATSDSGTDYNEQFF. DNA of the CDR3: TGTGCCACCAGTGACTCCGGGACAGATTACAATGAGCAGTTCTTC.

This chain joins TRBV7-2 and TRBJ2-7, with TRBD2 matching over 12 bases. Germline CDR1 SGHTA, CDR2 FQGNSA. CDR3 length: 16 amino acids. V gave up 2 bases and J gave up 3 bases; unmatched junction bases: 5. The CDR3: CASSLYTSGGHYEQYF. CDR3 coding DNA: TGTGCCAGCAGCTTATACACTAGCGGGGGGCACTACGAGCAGTACTTC.

The chain is built from TRBV5-1 and TRBJ1-2; D remains ambiguous. This CDR3 comprises 14 residues. V lost 1 base and J lost 0, with 7 bases in between. Looked up from germline, CDR1 is SGHRS and CDR2 is YFSETQ. Here the CDR3 DNA reads TGCGCCAGCAGCTTGTCTGCCGCTAACTATGGCTACACCTTC. This translates into CASSLSAANYGYTF.

There are a few counts of this clonotype. This sequence joins TRBV12-3 or TRBV12-4 and TRBJ2-5, with 8 bases identical to TRBD2. The CDR3 has 14 residues. J gave up 4 bases and V 5 bases, and 6 bases lay outside the gene matches. CDR3 residues: CASSQRGGRETQYF. CDR3 nucleotide sequence: TGTGCCAGCAGTCAACGGGGGGGCCGAGAGACCCAGTACTTC.

The chain couples TRBV27 to TRBJ1-3, with no clear D. Germline CDR1 and CDR2: MNHEY and SMNVEV (reference sequence). The V end lost 3 bases, the J end lost 0 bases, and 6 bases lay between the germline ends. CDR3 length: 14 residues. The CDR3, as DNA: TGTGCCAGCAGTTTTGGGCCCTCTGGAAACACCATATATTTT. This encodes CASSFGPSGNTIYF.

This clonotype was found a few times. The chain carries TRBV11-2 and TRBJ2-5, with D tentatively TRBD1 (6 bases). The CDR3 is 16 amino acids. V dropped 2 bases and J dropped 4 bases, with 17 bases sitting between them. Germline values: CDR1 SGHAT, CDR2 FQNNGV. The CDR3 DNA is TGTGCCAGCAGCTTAATCGGACAGCCTTACGGAGAGACCCAGTACTTC. It translates to CASSLIGQPYGETQYF.

The chain couples TRBV2 to TRBJ2-1, with D possibly TRBD2 on 5 matching bases. Trimming took 7 bases from V and 0 from J, leaving 10 bases between them. This CDR3 has 14 residues. Germline loops: CDR1 SNHLY, CDR2 FYNNEI. The CDR3 loop reads CASKSGSSYNEQFF. The DNA for the CDR3 is TGTGCCAGCAAGAGCGGAAGCTCCTACAATGAGCAGTTCTTC.

This clonotype was detected a few times. V gene TRBV2 combines with J gene TRBJ2-7; D is possibly TRBD1 (7 bases). Trimming took off 8 bases at V and 2 bases at J, with 16 bases between the two ends. Germline V gene sequence: CDR1 SNHLY, CDR2 FYNNEI. The CDR3 runs to 14 residues. In DNA form, the CDR3 reads TGTGCCAGCGGTGGCAGGGGGGAACCCTACGAGCAGTACTTC. Amino acids: CASGGRGEPYEQYF.

The gene calls are TRBV20-1 and TRBJ1-3, with D uncertain. The CDR3 is made up of 13 amino acids. V shed 5 bases and J shed 0 bases, with 8 bases lying between them. CDR1 and CDR2 from the germline V gene are DFQATT and SNEGSKA (reference sequence). The CDR3 loop is CSAPGNSGNTIYF. The CDR3, as DNA: TGCAGTGCTCCGGGCAACTCTGGAAACACCATATATTTT.

The rearrangement uses TRBV29-1 and TRBJ2-1; TRBD2 aligns across 8 bases. V lost 7 bases and J lost 10; bases outside the gene matches: 21. CDR1 is SQVTM, CDR2 ANQGSEA, per germline. The CDR3 contains 16 residues. CDR3 loop: CSASRGSGGYLREQFF. The DNA of the CDR3 is TGCAGCGCCTCCCGGGGGAGCGGGGGATACCTTAGGGAGCAGTTCTTC.

This clonotype was recorded a few times. The J gene is TRBJ2-1, the V gene TRBV7-2, with 7 nucleotides matching TRBD1. The CDR3 consists of 14 residues. CDR1 is SGHTA, CDR2 FQGNSA, per germline. V dropped 6 bases and J dropped 1; count of bases not matched to a gene: 3. The CDR3 bases are TGTGCCAGCAGTCGACAGGGATCCTACAATGAGCAGTTCTTC. This codes for CASSRQGSYNEQFF.

The table lists this clonotype with a few counts. The chain recombines TRBV6-6 with TRBJ1-2, with TRBD1 as a possible D gene (6 bases). This CDR3 is built from 10 residues. Trimming took off 6 bases at V and 14 bases at J, with 13 bases between the two ends. The germline gives CDR1 MNHNY, CDR2 SVGAGI (reference sequence). CDR3 DNA: TGTGCCAGCAGGCGGCAGGGGTTGACCTTC. It yields the protein CASRRQGLTF.

The chain joins TRBV7-9 to TRBJ2-5; no clear D. Germline V gives CDR1 SEHNR, CDR2 FQNEAQ (reference sequence). This CDR3 is 12 amino acids long. The V and J ends lost 6 bases and 4 bases respectively, with 9 bases between them. CDR3 bases: TGTGCCAGCAGGGGTGGGTCAGAGACCCAGTACTTC. It specifies CASRGGSETQYF.

The V gene is TRBV30, the J gene TRBJ1-2; the match to TRBD1 covers 7 bases. The CDR3 runs 14 residues. The junction had 9 bases not matched to a gene; V was cut back by 2 bases and J by 6 bases. The V gene's germline CDR1 is GTSNPN and CDR2 SVGIG (reference sequence). The CDR3 here is CAWSRVRQGHGYTF. The DNA for the CDR3 is TGTGCCTGGAGTAGGGTTCGACAGGGCCATGGCTACACCTTC.

This clonotype was seen more than once but under ten times. This rearrangement joins TRBV7-3 to TRBJ1-1; a weak D match, TRBD1 (5 bases). Germline loops: CDR1 SGHTA, CDR2 FQGTGA. Trimming removed 1 base at V and 0 bases at J, with 9 bases between. The CDR3 loop spans 15 amino acids. CDR3 sequence (DNA): TGTGCCAGCAGCTTAAACGGGGGGATGAACACTGAAGCTTTCTTT. It codes for CASSLNGGMNTEAFF.

This clonotype was seen only once. V is TRBV7-2 and J is TRBJ2-7; D is possibly TRBD1 or TRBD2 (7 bases each). Trimming left V 4 bases short and J 3 bases short, with 16 bases between. CDR3 size: 15 residues. The germline V gene encodes CDR1 SGHTA and CDR2 FQGNSA. In DNA, the CDR3 is TGTGCCAGCAGCTCGCAGGGGGGGGGATTCTACGAGCAGTACGTC. This gives the protein CASSSQGGGFYEQYV.

The chain combines TRBV7-2 with TRBJ2-2; a possible D gene is TRBD2 (5 bases). Between the trimmed V and J ends, which lost 3 bases and 6 bases, there was a span of 11 bases. The CDR3 consists of 14 residues. Germline V gives CDR1 SGHTA, CDR2 FQGNSA. CDR3 bases: TGTGCCAGCAGCTTTACCGGGGATGCCGGGGAGCTGTTTTTT. It specifies CASSFTGDAGELFF.

This chain uses TRBV6-2 or TRBV6-3 with TRBJ2-2; 11 bases are shared with TRBD2. Germline values: CDR1 MNHEY, CDR2 SVGEGT. The CDR3 is 17 amino acids. V was clipped by 0 bases and J by 4 bases; unmatched bases: 4. CDR3 DNA: TGTGCCAGCAGTTACTCCGCTAGCGGGGGGATCACCGGGGAGCTGTTTTTT. Translating it yields CASSYSASGGITGELFF.